These 23 T cell receptor beta chains were all obtained from the same sample, sequenced in a study of human T cells and chemical hapten exposure. The time point denotes: pre-sensitization, week 0. Treatment reported: therapeutic diphenylcyclopropenone sensitization with weekly scalp DPC. TCRdb used MiXCR to reprocess the RACE reads, holding one entry per CDR3 protein. The sample holds 190,000 or so distinct CDR3 sequences, under 35% seen once. This specimen consisted of whole blood, obtained in connection with sensitization to the hapten diphenylcyclopropenone (DPC). All receptors come from a woman younger than 45 with alopecia areata. Some clones in this sample may be carry-over from other donors' samples.

The V call is TRBV6-6, the J call TRBJ2-7, with a weak D call TRBD1 (6 bases). The ends were cut back, 2 bases at V and 7 bases at J, with 18 bases in the middle. CDR3 length: 15 residues. CDR1 is MNHNY and CDR2 is SVGAGI in the germline V gene (reference sequence). The CDR3 region has the DNA TGTGCCAGCAGTTACCAGACAGGTGCCTTGGGGGAGCAGTACTTC. It specifies CASSYQTGALGEQYF.

In its sample, this clonotype was seen a few times. The rearrangement uses TRBV7-8 and TRBJ2-3; 12 bases align to TRBD2. The CDR3 runs 17 residues. Germline loops: CDR1 SGHVS, CDR2 FQNEAQ. V shed 0 bases and J 4 bases; nucleotides not matched to a gene: 5. The CDR3 sequence is CASSLASSGGAPDTQYF. In nucleotides, the CDR3 is TGTGCCAGCAGCTTAGCGTCTAGCGGGGGGGCCCCAGATACGCAGTATTTT.

This clonotype was counted a single time. The J gene is TRBJ2-5, the V gene TRBV29-1; no clear D gene. Between the trimmed V and J ends, which lost 6 bases and 0 bases, there was a span of 8 bases. CDR3 length equals 12 residues. Germline V gene data show CDR1 as SQVTM and CDR2 as ANQGSEA. The CDR3 region is CSVDWDQETQYF. The CDR3 DNA reads TGCAGCGTCGACTGGGACCAAGAGACCCAGTACTTC.

This clonotype has more than one count but fewer than ten. This chain uses TRBV27 with TRBJ1-4; D is undetermined. V was pared by 6 bases and J by 8 bases, with 4 bases between. CDR1 and CDR2 from the germline V gene are MNHEY and SMNVEV (reference sequence). This CDR3 comprises 10 residues. CDR3 DNA sequence: TGTGCCAGCAGCTGGGAAAAACTGTTTTTT. Protein product: CASSWEKLFF.

V usage is TRBV6-2 or TRBV6-3 and J usage is TRBJ2-5; D may be TRBD1 (5 bases). Trimming removed 6 bases from V and 7 bases from J, with 21 bases in between. In germline, CDR1 is MNHEY, CDR2 SVGEGT. The CDR3 is made up of 15 amino acids. CDR3 loop: CASRLHDSEWATQYF. For the CDR3, the DNA is TGTGCCAGCAGACTTCATGACAGCGAATGGGCGACCCAGTACTTC.

The gene calls are TRBV29-1 and TRBJ2-3; D might be TRBD2 (6 bases). The ends were cut back, 3 bases at V and 11 bases at J, with 12 bases in the middle. Germline CDR1 is SQVTM and CDR2 is ANQGSEA. The CDR3 is made up of 11 amino acids. The CDR3 DNA reads TGCAGCGTTGAGGGCGGGATGAAGCAGTATTTT. It specifies CSVEGGMKQYF.

This clonotype was counted a few times. The chain has TRBV28 and TRBJ2-7; 10 bases match TRBD2. The CDR3 runs to 17 residues. In germline, CDR1 is MDHEN, CDR2 SYDVKM. With 6 bases clipped from V and 2 bases from J, the junction kept 13 bases outside the gene matches. The CDR3 coding sequence is TGTGCCAGCAGGCACCGATCTCTAGCGGGAGCGACCTACGAGCAGTACTTC. As protein: CASRHRSLAGATYEQYF.

This chain uses TRBV7-2 with TRBJ2-3; D remains unclear. This CDR3 is 13 amino acids long. Trimming pared 5 bases from V and 2 bases from J, leaving 8 bases between. Germline CDR1 is SGHTA and CDR2 is FQGNSA. CDR3 protein: CASSLRNTDTQYF. The CDR3 DNA sequence: TGTGCCAGCAGCCTACGTAACACAGATACGCAGTATTTT.

The chain combines TRBV14 with TRBJ2-1, with D unresolved. The V end lost 4 bases, the J end lost 10 bases, and 20 bases lay between the germline ends. The germline V gene encodes CDR1 SGHDN and CDR2 FVKESK. The CDR3 loop spans 15 amino acids. CDR3 sequence: CASSLNLDNLREQFF. DNA for the CDR3: TGTGCCAGCAGCCTCAACCTAGACAATCTCAGAGAGCAGTTCTTC.

CDR3 DNA sequence: TGTGCCAGCAGTCAAACCCTTAGCGGGGGGGCCGTGGATACGCAGTATTTT. Residues: CASSQTLSGGAVDTQYF. This sequence joins TRBV6-2 or TRBV6-3 and TRBJ2-3; TRBD2 matches at 11 bases. CDR3 length: 17 amino acids. Germline CDR1 and CDR2: MNHEY and SVGEGT. The junction had 13 bases not matched to a gene; V was cut back by 5 bases and J by 6 bases.

The chain joins TRBV6-1 to TRBJ2-3; the D is unclear. Trimming left V 8 bases short and J 2 bases short, with 8 bases between. The germline V gene encodes CDR1 MNHNS and CDR2 SASEGT. This CDR3 spans 12 amino acids. CDR3 DNA: TGTGCCAGCGGACGAAACACAGATACGCAGTATTTT. It is translated as CASGRNTDTQYF.

The chain has TRBV10-3 and TRBJ2-7; 14 nucleotides align to TRBD2. Germline values: CDR1 ENHRY, CDR2 SYGVKD. The V and J ends lost 2 bases and 2 bases, in that order; junction bases with no gene match: 5. The CDR3 totals 17 residues. CDR3 DNA: TGTGCCATCAGTGAGCGACTAGCGGGGGGGCCCCCCTACGAGCAGTACTTC. Translated, it gives CAISERLAGGPPYEQYF.

V and J are TRBV28 and TRBJ2-5, with TRBD2 matching over 7 bases. CDR1 and CDR2 from the germline V gene are MDHEN and SYDVKM. This CDR3 comprises 19 residues. J gave up 5 bases and V 3 bases, and 21 bases lay outside the gene matches. The CDR3 sequence is CASSLTRWVRRGTGETQYF. The CDR3 bases are TGTGCCAGCAGTTTGACTCGCTGGGTTCGGCGGGGGACGGGGGAGACCCAGTACTTC.

This clonotype came up a few times. The rearrangement links TRBV19 to TRBJ2-5, with 11 bases aligning to TRBD2. The trim removed 6 bases at V and 7 bases at J, leaving 7 bases unmatched. Looked up from germline, CDR1 is LNHDA and CDR2 is SQIVND (reference sequence). This CDR3 comprises 14 residues. For the CDR3, the DNA is TGTGCCAGTAGCCGGACTAGCGGGCGTGTGACCCAGTACTTC. Residues: CASSRTSGRVTQYF.

The chain links TRBV2 to TRBJ1-2, with D tentatively TRBD1 (5 bases). Trimming left V 8 bases short and J 8 bases short, with 15 bases between. Germline V CDR1 and CDR2: SNHLY, FYNNEI. There are 12 residues in the CDR3. The CDR3 region is CASGGSRGGYTF. CDR3 DNA sequence: TGTGCCAGCGGTGGCTCCCGGGGGGGCTACACCTTC.

This clonotype appeared a single time. The chain couples TRBV6-2 or TRBV6-3 to TRBJ1-1; 9 nucleotides agree with TRBD1. CDR3 length: 15 amino acids. V shed 4 bases, J shed 7 bases, and the junction held 10 bases outside the gene matches. The germline V gene encodes CDR1 MNHEY and CDR2 SVGEGT. CDR3 amino acids: CASSLLQGASLEAFF. Here the CDR3 DNA reads TGTGCCAGCAGTTTGTTACAGGGGGCGTCCCTTGAAGCTTTCTTT.

The chain has TRBV15 and TRBJ2-2; no reliable D call. Trimming pared 1 base from V and 1 base from J, leaving 7 bases between. Germline CDR1 reads LNHNV; CDR2 reads YYDKDF (reference sequence). This CDR3 contains 15 residues. CDR3 nucleotides: TGTGCCACCAGCAGAGGTAGTAGGAACACCGGGGAGCTGTTTTTT. Its translation: CATSRGSRNTGELFF.

The chain combines TRBV7-9 with TRBJ2-1, with 13 bases identical to TRBD2. Trimming took 4 bases from V and 1 from J; bases not matched to a gene: 7. CDR1 SEHNR and CDR2 FQNEAQ come from the germline V gene (reference sequence). CDR3 length: 18 residues. This chain's CDR3 is CASSWTSGSSVSYNEQFF. CDR3 coding DNA: TGTGCCAGCAGCTGGACTAGCGGGAGTAGTGTTTCCTACAATGAGCAGTTCTTC.

This clonotype was detected once. As DNA, the CDR3 is TGCAGTGCTAGAGACAGCCTTATGAACACTGAAGCTTTCTTT. It translates to CSARDSLMNTEAFF. This sequence joins TRBV20-1 and TRBJ1-1, with no clear D. V lost 0 bases and J 0 bases, leaving 8 bases between the germline ends. The germline gives CDR1 DFQATT, CDR2 SNEGSKA (reference sequence). The CDR3 is made up of 14 amino acids.

The table lists this clonotype with a few counts. V usage is TRBV28 and J usage is TRBJ1-1, with D perhaps TRBD1 (5 bases). Germline-derived CDR1 and CDR2 are MDHEN and SYDVKM. The CDR3 runs to 14 residues. Trimming stripped 2 bases from V and 1 base from J, with 8 bases between. CDR3 in amino acids: CASSLLGPNTEAFF. The DNA of the CDR3 is TGTGCCAGCAGTTTACTGGGGCCGAACACTGAAGCTTTCTTT.

The chain employs TRBV28 and TRBJ2-7; D remains ambiguous. This CDR3 is built from 13 residues. Germline V gives CDR1 MDHEN, CDR2 SYDVKM. V was clipped by 6 bases and J by 3 bases, with 12 bases between them. The CDR3 protein is CASSHDTSYEQYF. In DNA form, the CDR3 reads TGTGCCAGCAGCCATGACACCAGCTACGAGCAGTACTTC.

The rearrangement uses TRBV5-1 and TRBJ2-7; the match to TRBD1 covers 7 bases. V was pared by 0 bases and J by 5 bases, with 2 bases of the junction left unmatched. The CDR3 totals 13 residues. Germline CDR1 and CDR2: SGHRS and YFSETQ. CDR3 sequence: CASSLGDSHEQYF. CDR3 coding DNA: TGCGCCAGCAGCTTGGGGGACAGTCACGAGCAGTACTTC. Drawing the rest from reference TRBV5-1 and TRBJ2-7, the complete variable domain is KAGVTQTPRYLIKTRGQQVTLSCSPISGHRSVSWYQQTPGQGLQFLFEYFSETQRNKGNFPGRFSGRQFSNSRSEMNVSTLELGDSALYLCASSLGDSHEQYFGPGTRLTVT.

This clonotype has just a few counts. The chain carries TRBV2 and TRBJ2-2; no firm D call. The V gene's germline CDR1 is SNHLY and CDR2 FYNNEI. CDR3 length equals 12 residues. V lost 2 bases to trimming and J lost 6 bases, with 4 bases between them. Here the CDR3 reads CASSEWSGELFF. CDR3 coding DNA: TGTGCCAGCAGTGAATGGTCCGGGGAGCTGTTTTTT.